The clone carrying this TCR beta chain appeared once. These data belong to a study of OX40 agonist ivuxolimab in advanced cancers. Whole-study context: Patients achieving partial responses numbered three: one hepatocellular carcinoma case and two cutaneous melanoma cases.

Produced via immunoSEQ multiplex PCR; TCRdb's table is partial and in-frame only. The sample contains roughly 90,000 clones, under 95% of which appear only once. The sequence derives from an adult with an advanced solid tumor such as melanoma, head and neck, liver or kidney cancer. Source: CD4+ or CD8+ T cells sorted from blood, taken in a trial of the OX40 agonist ivuxolimab.

The CDR3 loop is CASSIDQGETQYF. In DNA form, the CDR3 reads TGTGCCAGTAGTATAGACCAGGGAGAGACCCAGTACTTC. The chain combines TRBV19 with TRBJ2-5; D is perhaps TRBD1 (5 bases). Germline values: CDR1 LNHDA, CDR2 SQIVND (reference sequence). Trimming took off 0 bases at V and 4 bases at J, with 6 bases between the two ends. The CDR3 totals 13 residues.